This note documents a single T cell receptor (beta chain) sequence. Patients picked for sequencing had shown CD8+CD57+ cell expansion detected by flow cytometry. Genomic DNA provided the template from which TCR beta VDJ and CDR3 profiles were obtained. TCRdb analysed the reads with MiXCR anew, one entry per CDR3 protein. This table has about 98,000 distinct CDR3 sequences, roughly 70% appearing once. The sample comes from a study of CD8+CD57+ T cells in acquired aplastic anemia. Germline V lookup: CDR1 DFQATT, CDR2 SNEGSKA (reference sequence). V lost 6 bases to trimming and J lost 6 bases, with 23 bases between them. The CDR3 runs to 15 residues.

The sequence was obtained from a human donor with aplastic anemia. Input material: sorted CD4+, CD8+, or CD8+CD57+ T cells (not recorded which) from PBMCs. The chain uses TRBV20-1 and TRBJ2-5; possibly TRBD2 for D (6 bases). The CDR3 region is CSAVGVRGGAKTQYF. Written as DNA, the CDR3 is TGCAGTGCCGTTGGGGTGCGGGGAGGCGCAAAGACCCAGTACTTC.